A single sample is the source of the 30 T cell receptor beta chains below, sequenced in a study of quantifying T cell responses using KT2 cells. Study at large: cDNA was made from DNase-treated RNA using alpha and beta constant primers.

The cDNA 3' end received a ligated oligonucleotide with a UMI. First-round PCR used roughly 4 cycles and beta primers RC1.1 and RC1.2 covering TRBC1 and TRBC2. TCRdb reprocessed the UMI-ligation and nested PCR reads with MiXCR, giving one entry per CDR3 protein. The sample has 45,000 to 65,000 distinct CDR3 sequences; roughly an eighth are singletons. The sequenced material came from PBMCs spiked with cells of the T cell clone KT2. The receptors were sampled from a human donor.

Ten or more counts support this clonotype. The V and J genes are TRBV6-4 and TRBJ2-2; D is possibly TRBD1 (6 bases). Germline CDR1 is MRHNA and CDR2 is SNTAGT. This CDR3 is 14 amino acids long. Trimming removed 3 bases at V and 2 bases at J, with 7 bases between. The CDR3 region is CASSEGQNTGELFF. For the CDR3, the DNA is TGTGCCAGCAGTGAGGGACAAAACACCGGGGAGCTGTTTTTT.

This clonotype was seen repeatedly, ten times or more. The chain couples TRBV27 to TRBJ2-1, with D maybe TRBD2 (7 bases). The germline V gene encodes CDR1 MNHEY and CDR2 SMNVEV (reference sequence). Trimming took 7 bases from V and 9 from J, leaving 22 bases between them. This CDR3 has 15 residues. CDR3: CASTHNKGGTGEQFF. CDR3 DNA: TGTGCCAGCACCCATAACAAGGGGGGGACGGGTGAGCAGTTCTTC.

In this sample, this clonotype turned up a few times. The chain carries TRBV6-4 and TRBJ2-3; 9 nucleotides line up with TRBD2. Germline CDR1 reads MRHNA; CDR2 reads SNTAGT. Trimming cost V 2 bases and J 4 bases; bases outside gene matches: 7. The CDR3 loop spans 16 amino acids. This CDR3 reads CASSDPYSGGPDTQYF. Here the CDR3 DNA reads TGTGCCAGCAGTGACCCATATAGCGGGGGCCCAGATACGCAGTATTTT.

This clonotype was picked up many times. The chain joins TRBV7-6 to TRBJ1-5; tentatively, D is TRBD1 (6 bases). Trimming pared 5 bases from V and 7 bases from J, leaving 15 bases between. The germline CDR1 and CDR2 sequences are SGHVS and FNYEAQ. The CDR3 has 14 residues. This CDR3 reads CASSRGGRNQPQHF. The CDR3 DNA follows: TGTGCCAGCAGCAGGGGGGGGAGAAACCAGCCCCAGCATTTT.

J is TRBJ2-1 and V is TRBV2; 7 nucleotides align to TRBD2. V trimming: 5 bases; J trimming: 5 bases; junction bases outside the gene matches: 9. This CDR3 has 15 residues. Germline-derived CDR1 and CDR2 are SNHLY and FYNNEI. The CDR3 DNA follows: TGTGCCAGCAGTTTCGAGGCAGCGGGACACAATGAGCAGTTCTTC. Its protein product is CASSFEAAGHNEQFF.

This clonotype was observed a few times. J is TRBJ2-7 and V is TRBV12-3 or TRBV12-4; 9 nucleotides align to TRBD1. The ends lost 2 bases at V and 7 bases at J; junction bases unmatched: 9. This CDR3 comprises 15 residues. The CDR3 DNA reads TGTGCCAGCAGTTTACGCGTGACAGGGGGAAGGGAGCAGTACTTC. Translating it yields CASSLRVTGGREQYF.

The chain combines TRBV14 with TRBJ1-2; D unclear. Germline loops: CDR1 SGHDN, CDR2 FVKESK. Between the trimmed V and J ends, which lost 4 bases and 4 bases, there was a span of 13 bases. The CDR3 consists of 14 residues. The CDR3 loop is CASSRAWSGYGYTF. CDR3 nucleotide sequence: TGTGCCAGCAGCCGGGCTTGGAGCGGCTATGGCTACACCTTC.

A few counts support this clonotype. The CDR3 DNA reads TGTGCTAGTGGTTTGGACCGATTCACAGGGAAAAACACTGAAGCTTTCTTT. It specifies CASGLDRFTGKNTEAFF. The J gene is TRBJ1-1, the V gene TRBV12-5; TRBD1 might be the D (6 bases). The CDR3 length is 17 residues. Germline loops: CDR1 LGHNT, CDR2 FRNRAP. The V gene lost 1 base and the J gene lost 2 bases, with 17 bases spanning the gap.

The chain links TRBV11-2 to TRBJ2-1, with 12 positions matching TRBD2. The germline V gene has CDR1 SGHAT and CDR2 FQNNGV. V lost 4 bases, J lost 8 bases, and 6 bases stayed unmatched. This CDR3 spans 15 amino acids. CDR3 loop: CASSSQLAGGYEQFF. The DNA for the CDR3 is TGTGCCAGCAGCTCTCAACTAGCGGGGGGCTATGAGCAGTTCTTC. Supplemented by reference TRBV11-2 and TRBJ2-1, the full variable domain reads EAGVAQSPRYKIIEKRQSVAFWCNPISGHATLYWYQQILGQGPKLLIQFQNNGVVDDSQLPKDRFSAERLKGVDSTLKIQPAKLEDSAVYLCASSSQLAGGYEQFFGPGTRLTVL.

There are a few counts of this clonotype. J is TRBJ1-4 and V is TRBV2; a weak D match, TRBD1 (6 bases). V lost 7 bases to trimming and J lost 7 bases, with 10 bases between them. Germline CDR1 is SNHLY and CDR2 is FYNNEI. The CDR3 length is 12 residues. CDR3 region: CASKDSGEKLFF. As DNA, the CDR3 is TGTGCCAGCAAGGACAGCGGTGAAAAACTGTTTTTT.

The table lists this clonotype with a few counts. The rearrangement uses TRBV7-3 and TRBJ2-3; 12 bases line up with TRBD2. The germline V gene encodes CDR1 SGHTA and CDR2 FQGTGA. Losses at the gene ends were 5 bases for V and 5 bases for J; bases not matched to a gene: 2. This CDR3 comprises 14 residues. The CDR3 is CASSPGLAGDTQYF. For the CDR3, the DNA is TGTGCCAGCAGCCCGGGACTAGCGGGAGATACGCAGTATTTT. The entire variable domain, with the rest obtained from reference TRBV7-3 and TRBJ2-3, is as follows: GAGVSQTPSNKVTEKGKYVELRCDPISGHTALYWYRQSLGQGPEFLIYFQGTGAADDSGLPNDRFFAVRPEGSVSTLKIQRTERGDSAVYLCASSPGLAGDTQYFGPGTRLTVL.

J is TRBJ2-3 and V is TRBV20-1; D may correspond to TRBD1 or TRBD2 (5 bases each). Germline-derived CDR1 and CDR2 are DFQATT and SNEGSKA (reference sequence). The V end was cut by 6 bases, the J end by 0 bases, with 13 bases between. This CDR3 is 14 amino acids long. In DNA, the CDR3 is TGCAGTGCCCTGCCGGGGCCGAGCACAGATACGCAGTATTTT. Its translation: CSALPGPSTDTQYF.

Many counts were recorded for this clonotype. The chain combines TRBV29-1 with TRBJ2-3; D remains unclear. This CDR3 is 12 amino acids long. V lost 1 base and J lost 6, with 8 bases in between. The germline V gene has CDR1 SQVTM and CDR2 ANQGSEA. The CDR3 loop reads CSVEGMGDTQYF. In nucleotides, the CDR3 is TGCAGCGTTGAAGGAATGGGGGATACGCAGTATTTT.

This clonotype was observed at least ten times. V gene TRBV21-1 combines with J gene TRBJ2-2; the listed D gene, TRBD2, was not tested against the DNA. TRBV21-1 is a pseudogene. The CDR3 runs to 17 residues. CDR3 protein: CASSKRTSGRGTGELFF. The CDR3 DNA is TGTGCCAGCAGCAAGCGGACTAGCGGGAGGGGCACCGGGGAGCTGTTTTTT.

This chain uses TRBV12-5 with TRBJ2-3, with 13 positions matching TRBD2. The CDR3 runs to 19 residues. After removal of 4 bases from V and 4 bases from J, the junction contained 14 bases not matched to a gene. The germline gives CDR1 LGHNT, CDR2 FRNRAP. The CDR3 reads CASGSSAGTSGNFADTQYF. Here the CDR3 DNA reads TGTGCTAGTGGTTCCTCCGCGGGGACTAGCGGGAATTTTGCAGATACGCAGTATTTT.

This clonotype showed up just a few times. The chain has TRBV30 and TRBJ2-1; D might be TRBD1 (6 bases). The CDR3 is 14 amino acids. V shed 5 bases and J shed 6 bases, with 17 bases lying between them. CDR1 is GTSNPN, CDR2 SVGIG, per germline (reference sequence). The CDR3 sequence: CAWEFWGRRNEQFF. The CDR3 DNA follows: TGTGCCTGGGAGTTCTGGGGGCGACGCAATGAGCAGTTCTTC. Full variable domain (remainder filled in from reference TRBV30 and TRBJ2-1): SQTIHQWPATLVQPVGSPLSLECTVEGTSNPNLYWYRQAAGRGLQLLFYSVGIGQISSEVPQNLSASRPQDRQFILSSKKLLLSDSGFYLCAWEFWGRRNEQFFGPGTRLTVL.

This clonotype was seen a few times. This chain connects TRBV7-2 to TRBJ1-5; TRBD1 matches 8 bases. The CDR3 runs 15 residues. Looked up from germline, CDR1 is SGHTA and CDR2 is FQGNSA. V lost 2 bases, J lost 6 bases, and 6 bases stayed unmatched. The CDR3 nucleotides read TGTGCCAGCAGCTTATTGACAGGGGCGCGTCAGCCCCAGCATTTT. Translating gives CASSLLTGARQPQHF.

This clonotype was detected ten times or more. The chain carries TRBV5-6 and TRBJ2-7; D perhaps matches TRBD2 (5 bases). There are 14 residues in the CDR3. Between the trimmed V and J ends, which lost 1 base and 0 bases, there was a span of 8 bases. Germline V gives CDR1 SGHDT, CDR2 YYEEEE. For the CDR3, the DNA is TGTGCCAGCAGCTTGCTAGGGAGCTCCTACGAGCAGTACTTC. Its protein product is CASSLLGSSYEQYF.

This clonotype showed up just a few times. The gene calls are TRBV27 and TRBJ2-1; the D gene is possibly TRBD1 (5 bases). V was shortened by 2 bases and J by 0 bases, with 11 bases between the two germline ends. Germline V gene data show CDR1 as MNHEY and CDR2 as SMNVEV (reference sequence). The CDR3 loop spans 16 amino acids. In DNA form, the CDR3 reads TGTGCCAGCAGTTTACTAGGACAAAGCTCCTACAATGAGCAGTTCTTC. This sequence encodes CASSLLGQSSYNEQFF.

This clonotype was seen at least ten times. V and J are TRBV29-1 and TRBJ1-1; 10 positions agree with TRBD1. CDR3 length: 14 residues. Germline V lookup: CDR1 SQVTM, CDR2 ANQGSEA. J was trimmed by 0 bases and V by 4 bases; bases with no gene match: 2. CDR3 coding DNA: TGCAGCGTTGGGGGACAGGGGTTGAACACTGAAGCTTTCTTT. Translating it yields CSVGGQGLNTEAFF.

The chain uses TRBV3-1 and TRBJ2-2; TRBD2 matches at 10 bases. CDR3 length: 16 residues. Trimming at V came to 1 base and at J to 5 bases, leaving 4 bases not matched to a gene. Germline V gene sequence: CDR1 LGHDT, CDR2 YNNKEL (reference sequence). CDR3: CASSQGSGRSTGELFF. As DNA, the CDR3 is TGTGCCAGCAGCCAAGGTAGCGGGAGGTCTACCGGGGAGCTGTTTTTT. The whole variable domain, filled in from reference TRBV3-1 and TRBJ2-2, reads DTAVSQTPKYLVTQMGNDKSIKCEQNLGHDTMYWYKQDSKKFLKIMFSYNNKELIINETVPNRFSPKSPDKAHLNLHINSLELGDSAVYFCASSQGSGRSTGELFFGEGSRLTVL.

This clonotype showed up many times. The V gene is TRBV29-1, the J gene TRBJ2-5, with 8 nucleotides matching TRBD1. Trimming at V came to 6 bases and at J to 5 bases, leaving 8 bases not matched to a gene. Per the germline V gene, CDR1 is SQVTM and CDR2 is ANQGSEA. The CDR3 consists of 13 residues. In DNA, the CDR3 is TGCAGCGTATGGACAGGGCCTGGGGAGACCCAGTACTTC. Its translation is CSVWTGPGETQYF. The full variable domain, its missing parts supplied by reference TRBV29-1 and TRBJ2-5, is SAVISQKPSRDICQRGTSLTIQCQVDSQVTMMFWYRQQPGQSLTLIATANQGSEATYESGFVIDKFPISRPNLTFSTLTVSNMSPEDSSIYLCSVWTGPGETQYFGPGTRLLVL.

In its sample, this clonotype was seen a few times. The CDR3 loop reads CASFGTGSSNEQFF. In nucleotides, the CDR3 is TGTGCCAGCTTCGGGACAGGGAGTTCCAATGAGCAGTTCTTC. The chain combines TRBV12-3 or TRBV12-4 with TRBJ2-1, with TRBD1 identical over 9 bases. The CDR3 consists of 14 residues. Trimming cost V 8 bases and J 6 bases; bases outside gene matches: 8.

V usage is TRBV3-1 and J usage is TRBJ2-1; TRBD2 is a possible D gene (5 bases). V shed 0 bases and J shed 10 bases, with 13 bases lying between them. CDR3 size: 14 residues. Looked up from germline, CDR1 is LGHDT and CDR2 is YNNKEL (reference sequence). CDR3 amino acids: CASSQEAVSGEQFF. The DNA of the CDR3 is TGTGCCAGCAGCCAAGAGGCCGTCAGCGGCGAGCAGTTCTTC.

This sequence joins TRBV5-1 and TRBJ1-5, with D hard to call. Germline CDR1 and CDR2: SGHRS and YFSETQ. This CDR3 region has 15 residues. V lost 4 bases to trimming and J lost 5 bases, with 16 bases between them. The CDR3 sequence: CASSLTSGSHQPQHF. CDR3 nucleotides: TGCGCCAGCAGCCTGACTTCTGGATCTCATCAGCCCCAGCATTTT. The variable domain in full, with the rest retrieved from reference TRBV5-1 and TRBJ1-5, is KAGVTQTPRYLIKTRGQQVTLSCSPISGHRSVSWYQQTPGQGLQFLFEYFSETQRNKGNFPGRFSGRQFSNSRSEMNVSTLELGDSALYLCASSLTSGSHQPQHFGDGTRLSIL.

This rearrangement joins TRBV6-1 to TRBJ2-1, with 8 bases identical to TRBD2. V lost 2 bases to trimming and J lost 13 bases; unmatched junction nucleotides: 7. The CDR3 covers 13 residues. Germline V gene sequence: CDR1 MNHNS, CDR2 SASEGT. CDR3 DNA sequence: TGTGCCAGCAGTGAACTTCGGGGGGGGGTTCAGTTCTTC. It encodes CASSELRGGVQFF.

This clonotype was counted many times. V usage is TRBV12-3 or TRBV12-4 and J usage is TRBJ1-1; D remains ambiguous. Trimming removed 7 bases from V and 10 bases from J, with 22 bases in between. The CDR3 sequence is 14 residues long. The CDR3 loop reads CASNLPMGGPRAFF. Here the CDR3 DNA reads TGTGCCAGCAACCTCCCCATGGGAGGACCTAGAGCTTTCTTT.

This sequence joins TRBV12-2 and TRBJ1-4; no DNA check was done on the table's D call, TRBD1. TRBV12-2 is annotated as a pseudogene. This CDR3 is built from 15 residues. CDR3 in amino acids: CASRSKGQGDEKLFF. In DNA, the CDR3 is TGTGCAAGTCGCTCAAAGGGACAGGGAGATGAAAAACTGTTTTTT.

This clonotype was recorded a few times. This rearrangement joins TRBV15 to TRBJ2-5; possible D gene TRBD2, 6 bases. Trimming pared 0 bases from V and 0 bases from J, leaving 14 bases between. CDR1 and CDR2 (germline): LNHNV, YYDKDF (reference sequence). The CDR3 totals 17 residues. The CDR3 protein is CATSRDSVAAYQETQYF. In DNA form, the CDR3 reads TGTGCCACCAGCAGAGATTCGGTAGCGGCGTACCAAGAGACCCAGTACTTC.

In this sample, this clonotype turned up a few times. The chain has TRBV12-5 and TRBJ1-3; D is perhaps TRBD1 (5 bases). The germline V gene encodes CDR1 LGHNT and CDR2 FRNRAP. V lost 7 bases to trimming and J lost 0 bases, with 22 bases between them. CDR3 length equals 18 residues. CDR3 DNA sequence: TGTGCTAGTGCTCTTGGACGGGGGAGCGGCAGCTCTGGAAACACCATATATTTT. Protein product: CASALGRGSGSSGNTIYF.